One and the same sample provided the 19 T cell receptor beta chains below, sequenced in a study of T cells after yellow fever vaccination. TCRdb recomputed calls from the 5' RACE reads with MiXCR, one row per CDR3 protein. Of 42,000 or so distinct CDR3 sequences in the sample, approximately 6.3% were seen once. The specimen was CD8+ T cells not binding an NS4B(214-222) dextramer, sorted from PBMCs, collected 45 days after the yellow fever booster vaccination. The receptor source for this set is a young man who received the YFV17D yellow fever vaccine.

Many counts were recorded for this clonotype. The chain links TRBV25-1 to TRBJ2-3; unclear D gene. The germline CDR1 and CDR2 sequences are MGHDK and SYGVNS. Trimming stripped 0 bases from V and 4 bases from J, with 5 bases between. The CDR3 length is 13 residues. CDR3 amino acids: CASSEYSPDTQYF. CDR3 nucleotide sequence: TGTGCCAGCAGTGAATATTCTCCAGATACGCAGTATTTT.

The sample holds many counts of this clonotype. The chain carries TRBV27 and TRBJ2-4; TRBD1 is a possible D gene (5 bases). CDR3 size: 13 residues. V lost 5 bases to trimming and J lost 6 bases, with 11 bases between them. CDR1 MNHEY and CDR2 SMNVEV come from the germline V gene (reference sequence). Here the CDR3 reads CASSGAAGNIQYF. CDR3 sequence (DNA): TGTGCCAGCAGTGGGGCCGCCGGAAACATTCAGTACTTC.

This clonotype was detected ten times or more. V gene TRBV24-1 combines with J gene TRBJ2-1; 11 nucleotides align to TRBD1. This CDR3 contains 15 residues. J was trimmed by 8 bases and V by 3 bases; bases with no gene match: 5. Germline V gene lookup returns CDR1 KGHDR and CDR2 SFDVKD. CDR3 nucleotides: TGTGCCACCAGTGATGTGGACAGGGGGCTCGATGAGCAGTTCTTC. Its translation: CATSDVDRGLDEQFF.

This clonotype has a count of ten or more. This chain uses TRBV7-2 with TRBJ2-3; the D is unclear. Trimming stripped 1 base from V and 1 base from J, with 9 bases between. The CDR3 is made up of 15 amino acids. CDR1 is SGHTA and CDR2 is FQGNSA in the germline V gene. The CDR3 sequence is CASSLEWQRTDTQYF. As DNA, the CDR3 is TGTGCCAGCAGCTTAGAGTGGCAACGCACAGATACGCAGTATTTT. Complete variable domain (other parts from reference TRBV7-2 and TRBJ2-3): GAGVSQSPSNKVTEKGKDVELRCDPISGHTALYWYRQSLGQGLEFLIYFQGNSAPDKSGLPSDRFSAERTGGSVSTLTIQRTQQEDSAVYLCASSLEWQRTDTQYFGPGTRLTVL.

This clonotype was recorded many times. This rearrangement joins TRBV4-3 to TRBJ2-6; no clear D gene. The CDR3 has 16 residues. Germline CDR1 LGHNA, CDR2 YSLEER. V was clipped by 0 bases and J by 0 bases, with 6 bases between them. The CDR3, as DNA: TGCGCCAGCAGCCAAGAAGTCCTCTCTGGGGCCAACGTCCTGACTTTC. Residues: CASSQEVLSGANVLTF.

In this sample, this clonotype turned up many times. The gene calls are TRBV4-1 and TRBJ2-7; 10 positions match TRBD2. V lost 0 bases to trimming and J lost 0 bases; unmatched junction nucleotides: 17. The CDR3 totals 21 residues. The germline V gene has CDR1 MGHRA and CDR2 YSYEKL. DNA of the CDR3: TGCGCCAGCAGCCAAGACGGGCACAGCGGGAGGGGATGGGTTTGCTCCTACGAGCAGTACTTC. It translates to CASSQDGHSGRGWVCSYEQYF.

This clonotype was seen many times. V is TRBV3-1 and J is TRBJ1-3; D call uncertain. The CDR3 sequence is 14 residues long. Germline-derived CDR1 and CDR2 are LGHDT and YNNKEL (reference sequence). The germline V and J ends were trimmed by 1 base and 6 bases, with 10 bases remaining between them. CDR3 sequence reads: CASSQGVEINTIYF. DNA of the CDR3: TGTGCCAGCAGCCAAGGTGTAGAAATAAACACCATATATTTT.

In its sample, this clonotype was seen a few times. The CDR3 DNA reads as TGTGCCATTCCGTCCCAGGGCGAGCAGTACTTC. It yields the protein CAIPSQGEQYF. The chain carries TRBV7-9 and TRBJ2-7, with D perhaps matching TRBD1 (5 bases). This CDR3 comprises 11 residues. V gave up 10 bases and J gave up 6 bases, with 13 bases separating them. Germline CDR1 and CDR2: SEHNR and FQNEAQ (reference sequence).

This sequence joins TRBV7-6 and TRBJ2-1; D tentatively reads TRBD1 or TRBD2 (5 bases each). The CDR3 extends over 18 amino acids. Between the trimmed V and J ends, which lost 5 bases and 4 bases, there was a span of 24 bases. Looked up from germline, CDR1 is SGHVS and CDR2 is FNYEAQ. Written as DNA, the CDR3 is TGTGCCAGCAGCCAACACCTCCTCGGGGTGGGGCGATACAATGAGCAGTTCTTC. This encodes CASSQHLLGVGRYNEQFF.

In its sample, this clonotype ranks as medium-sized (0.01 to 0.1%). The CDR3 region is CASSLQQYEQFF. Written as DNA, the CDR3 is TGTGCCAGCAGCTTACAGCAGTATGAGCAGTTCTTC. The chain has TRBV7-2 and TRBJ2-1, with D unresolved. Per the germline V gene, CDR1 is SGHTA and CDR2 is FQGNSA. CDR3 size: 12 residues. V lost 2 bases and J lost 8, with 7 bases in between.

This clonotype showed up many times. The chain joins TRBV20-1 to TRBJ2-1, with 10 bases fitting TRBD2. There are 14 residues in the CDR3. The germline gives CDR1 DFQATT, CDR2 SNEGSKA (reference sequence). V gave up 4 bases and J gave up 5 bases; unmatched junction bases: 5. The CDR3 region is CSATGTSADNEQFF. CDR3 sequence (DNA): TGCAGTGCTACCGGGACTAGCGCAGACAATGAGCAGTTCTTC.

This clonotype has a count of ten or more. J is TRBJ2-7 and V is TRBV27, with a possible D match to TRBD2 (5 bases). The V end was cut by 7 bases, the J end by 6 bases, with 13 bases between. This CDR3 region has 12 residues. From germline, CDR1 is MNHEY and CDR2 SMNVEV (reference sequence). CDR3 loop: CASNGVGGEQYF. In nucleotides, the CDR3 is TGTGCCAGCAACGGGGTGGGCGGCGAGCAGTACTTC.

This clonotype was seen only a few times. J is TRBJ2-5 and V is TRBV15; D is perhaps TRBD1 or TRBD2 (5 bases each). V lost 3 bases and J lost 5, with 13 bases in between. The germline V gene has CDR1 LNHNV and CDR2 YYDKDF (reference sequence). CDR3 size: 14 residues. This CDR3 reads CATSSGAGAETQYF. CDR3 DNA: TGTGCCACCAGCAGCGGGGCCGGGGCGGAGACCCAGTACTTC.

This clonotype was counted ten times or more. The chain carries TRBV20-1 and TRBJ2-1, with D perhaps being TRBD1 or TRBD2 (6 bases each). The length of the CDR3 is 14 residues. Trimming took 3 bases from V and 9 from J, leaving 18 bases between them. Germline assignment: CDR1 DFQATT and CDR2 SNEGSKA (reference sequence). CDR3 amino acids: CSARSGGRPGEQFF. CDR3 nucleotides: TGCAGTGCTAGGAGTGGGGGGCGCCCCGGTGAGCAGTTCTTC.

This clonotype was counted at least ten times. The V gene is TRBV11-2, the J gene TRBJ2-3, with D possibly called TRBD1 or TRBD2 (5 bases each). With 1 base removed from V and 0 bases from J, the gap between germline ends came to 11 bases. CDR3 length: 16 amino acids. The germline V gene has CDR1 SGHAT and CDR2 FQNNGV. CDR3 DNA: TGTGCCAGCAGCTTAGCCCGGGGCGGCAGCACAGATACGCAGTATTTT. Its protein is CASSLARGGSTDTQYF.

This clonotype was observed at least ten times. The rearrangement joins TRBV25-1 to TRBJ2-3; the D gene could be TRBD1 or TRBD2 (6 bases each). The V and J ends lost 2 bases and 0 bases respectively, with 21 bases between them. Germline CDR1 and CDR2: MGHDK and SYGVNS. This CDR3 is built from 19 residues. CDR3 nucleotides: TGTGCCAGCAGTGAAGGGAAGGGGGAGGTGCCCCCTAGCACAGATACGCAGTATTTT. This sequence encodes CASSEGKGEVPPSTDTQYF. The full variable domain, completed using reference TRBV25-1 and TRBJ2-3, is EADIYQTPRYLVIGTGKKITLECSQTMGHDKMYWYQQDPGMELHLIHYSYGVNSTEKGDLSSESTVSRIRTEHFPLTLESARPSHTSQYLCASSEGKGEVPPSTDTQYFGPGTRLTVL.

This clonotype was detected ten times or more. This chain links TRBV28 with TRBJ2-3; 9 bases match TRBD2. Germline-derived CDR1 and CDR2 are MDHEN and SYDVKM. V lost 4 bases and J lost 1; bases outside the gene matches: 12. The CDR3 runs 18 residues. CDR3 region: CASSSSFSGSSGTDTQYF. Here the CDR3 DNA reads TGTGCCAGCAGTTCATCGTTTAGCGGGAGTTCTGGCACAGATACGCAGTATTTT. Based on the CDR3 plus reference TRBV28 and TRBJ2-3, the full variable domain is DVKVTQSSRYLVKRTGEKVFLECVQDMDHENMFWYRQDPGLGLRLIYFSYDVKMKEKGDIPEGYSVSREKKERFSLILESASTNQTSMYLCASSSSFSGSSGTDTQYFGPGTRLTVL.

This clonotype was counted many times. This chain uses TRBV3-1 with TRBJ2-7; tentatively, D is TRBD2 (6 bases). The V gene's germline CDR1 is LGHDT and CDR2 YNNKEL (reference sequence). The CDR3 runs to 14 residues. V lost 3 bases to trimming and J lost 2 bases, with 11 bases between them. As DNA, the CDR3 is TGTGCCAGCAGCCAGATTAGCGGAACCTACGAGCAGTACTTC. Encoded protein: CASSQISGTYEQYF.

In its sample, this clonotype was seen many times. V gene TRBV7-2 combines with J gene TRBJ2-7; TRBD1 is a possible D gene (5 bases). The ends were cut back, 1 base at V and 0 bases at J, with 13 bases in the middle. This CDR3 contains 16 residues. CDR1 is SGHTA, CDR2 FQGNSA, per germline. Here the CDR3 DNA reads TGTGCCAGCAGCTTAGGAAGGGGTTACAGCTCCTACGAGCAGTACTTC. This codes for CASSLGRGYSSYEQYF.